The 4 T cell receptor beta chains in this list originate from one sample, sequenced in a study of neurological immune-mediated disorders (dated by TCRdb to between 2018 and 2021). Libraries were constructed by 5' RACE. Sequencing instrument: Illumina HiSeq 2500. In-frame beta chains were kept once TCRdb had trimmed the public reads at Q25 with fastp and called clones with MiXCR. Every entry covers one CDR3 protein and lists the most common genes and DNA from its rows. The sample profile shows fewer than 30,000 distinct CDR3 sequences; 6.5% to 8.5% of them were found once. The ten biggest clones cover about 4.4% of the sample. The specimen sequenced was PBMCs. These receptors all stem from a woman aged 40 to 50 in good health.

This clonotype is classed as medium-sized. The chain recombines TRBV6-5 with TRBJ1-1; D is unclear. Germline values: CDR1 MNHEY, CDR2 SVGAGI. The CDR3 has 11 residues. Between the trimmed V and J ends, which lost 4 bases and 8 bases, there was a span of 8 bases. CDR3 DNA: TGTGCCAGCAGTTGGGGAGCAGAAGCTTTCTTT. It translates to CASSWGAEAFF.

This clonotype came up many times. V gene TRBV6-4 combines with J gene TRBJ2-3; a weak D match, TRBD1 (5 bases). Deletions cut 2 bases from V and 3 bases from J, with 12 bases between. This CDR3 has 15 amino acids. Per germline, CDR1 MRHNA and CDR2 SNTAGT. CDR3 region: CASSDITGGTDTQYF. The CDR3 DNA reads TGTGCCAGCAGTGACATCACAGGCGGAACAGATACGCAGTATTTT.

This clonotype appeared many times. V gene TRBV29-1 combines with J gene TRBJ1-5; unclear D gene. Germline-derived CDR1 and CDR2 are SQVTM and ANQGSEA. The CDR3 is 14 amino acids. Trimming removed 6 bases from V and 2 bases from J, with 14 bases in between. CDR3 sequence (DNA): TGCAGCGTCTTGGACGGTGGGGGCAATCAGCCCCAGCATTTT. Amino acid sequence: CSVLDGGGNQPQHF.

There are many counts of this clonotype. The chain combines TRBV7-6 with TRBJ2-3; D call uncertain. This CDR3 has 16 residues. The V and J ends lost 2 bases and 2 bases respectively, with 14 bases between them. CDR1 and CDR2 from the germline V gene are SGHVS and FNYEAQ. The CDR3 here is CASSLKSPALTDTQYF. CDR3 nucleotides: TGTGCCAGCAGCTTAAAGTCCCCAGCGCTCACAGATACGCAGTATTTT.